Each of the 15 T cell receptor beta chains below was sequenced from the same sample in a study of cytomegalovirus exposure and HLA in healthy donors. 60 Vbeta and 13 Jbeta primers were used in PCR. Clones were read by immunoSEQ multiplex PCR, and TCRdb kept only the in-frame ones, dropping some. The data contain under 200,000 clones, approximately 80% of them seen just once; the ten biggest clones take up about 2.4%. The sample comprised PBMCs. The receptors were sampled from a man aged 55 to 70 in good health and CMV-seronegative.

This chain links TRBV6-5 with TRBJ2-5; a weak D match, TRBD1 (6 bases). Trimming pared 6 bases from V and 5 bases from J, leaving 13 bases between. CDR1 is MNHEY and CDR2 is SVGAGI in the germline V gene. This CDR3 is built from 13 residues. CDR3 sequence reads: CASRLQGRETQYF. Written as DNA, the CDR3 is TGTGCCAGCAGACTACAGGGTCGGGAGACCCAGTACTTC.

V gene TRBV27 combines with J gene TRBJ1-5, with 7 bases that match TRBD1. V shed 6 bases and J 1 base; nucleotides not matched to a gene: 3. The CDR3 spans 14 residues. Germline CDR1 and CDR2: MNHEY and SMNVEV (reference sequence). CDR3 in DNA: TGTGCCAGCAGCACAGGGGCGAGCAATCAGCCCCAGCATTTT. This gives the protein CASSTGASNQPQHF.

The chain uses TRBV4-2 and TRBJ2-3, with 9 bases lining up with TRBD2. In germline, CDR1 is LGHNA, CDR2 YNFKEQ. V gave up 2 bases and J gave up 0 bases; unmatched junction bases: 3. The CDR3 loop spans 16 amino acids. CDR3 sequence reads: CASSQHSGGSTDTQYF. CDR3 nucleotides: TGTGCCAGCAGCCAACATAGCGGGGGAAGCACAGATACGCAGTATTTT.

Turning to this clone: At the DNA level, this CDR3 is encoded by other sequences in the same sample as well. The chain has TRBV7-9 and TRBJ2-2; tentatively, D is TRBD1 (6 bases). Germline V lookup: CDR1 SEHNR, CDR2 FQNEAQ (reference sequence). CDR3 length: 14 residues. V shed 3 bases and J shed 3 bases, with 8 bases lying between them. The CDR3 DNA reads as TGTGCCAGCAGCTTGGGGACACACACCGGGGAGCTGTTTTTT. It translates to CASSLGTHTGELFF.

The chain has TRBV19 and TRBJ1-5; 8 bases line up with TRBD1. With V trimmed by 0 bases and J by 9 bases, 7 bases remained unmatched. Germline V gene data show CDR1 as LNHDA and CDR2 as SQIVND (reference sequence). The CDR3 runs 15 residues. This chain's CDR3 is CASSIEWQGARPQHF. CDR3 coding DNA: TGTGCCAGTAGTATAGAATGGCAGGGGGCACGGCCCCAGCATTTT.

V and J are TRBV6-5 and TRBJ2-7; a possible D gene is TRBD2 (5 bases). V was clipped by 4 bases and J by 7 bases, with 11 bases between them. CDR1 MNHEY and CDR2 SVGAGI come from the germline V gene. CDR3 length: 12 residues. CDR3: CASSSGSGEQYF. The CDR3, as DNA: TGTGCCAGCAGTTCGGGTTCGGGGGAGCAGTACTTC.

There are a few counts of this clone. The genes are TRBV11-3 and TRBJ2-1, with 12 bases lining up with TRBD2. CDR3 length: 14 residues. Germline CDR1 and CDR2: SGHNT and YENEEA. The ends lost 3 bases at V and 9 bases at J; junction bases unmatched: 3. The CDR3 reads CASSLGTSGREQFF. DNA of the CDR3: TGTGCCAGCAGCTTGGGGACTAGCGGGCGTGAGCAGTTCTTC.

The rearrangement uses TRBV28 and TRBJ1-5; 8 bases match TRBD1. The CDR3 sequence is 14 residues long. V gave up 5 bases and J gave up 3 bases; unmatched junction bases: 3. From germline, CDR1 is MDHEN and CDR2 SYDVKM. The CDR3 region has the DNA TGTGCCAGCAGTAGGACAGGGAACAATCAGCCCCAGCATTTT. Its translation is CASSRTGNNQPQHF. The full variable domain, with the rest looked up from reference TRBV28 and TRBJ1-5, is DVKVTQSSRYLVKRTGEKVFLECVQDMDHENMFWYRQDPGLGLRLIYFSYDVKMKEKGDIPEGYSVSREKKERFSLILESASTNQTSMYLCASSRTGNNQPQHFGDGTRLSIL.

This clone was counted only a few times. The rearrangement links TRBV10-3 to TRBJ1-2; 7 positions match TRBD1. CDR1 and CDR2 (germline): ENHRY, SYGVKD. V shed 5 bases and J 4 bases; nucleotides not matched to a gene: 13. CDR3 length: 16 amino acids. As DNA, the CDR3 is TGTGCCATCAGTTCAGACGTGGCAGGGGGATCCTATGGCTACACCTTC. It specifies CAISSDVAGGSYGYTF.

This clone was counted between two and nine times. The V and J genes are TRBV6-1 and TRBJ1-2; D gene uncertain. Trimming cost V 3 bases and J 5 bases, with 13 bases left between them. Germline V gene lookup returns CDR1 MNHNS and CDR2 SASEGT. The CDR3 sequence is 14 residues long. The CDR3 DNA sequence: TGTGCCAGCAGTGACCCCCTGATCGGGTATGGCTACACCTTC. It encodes CASSDPLIGYGYTF.

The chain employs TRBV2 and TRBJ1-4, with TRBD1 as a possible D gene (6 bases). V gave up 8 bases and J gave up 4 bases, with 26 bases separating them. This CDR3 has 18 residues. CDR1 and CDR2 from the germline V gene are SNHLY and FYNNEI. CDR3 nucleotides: TGTGCCAGCTGGGGGAGCCGAGGGACACATATCGGTAATGAAAAACTGTTTTTT. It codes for CASWGSRGTHIGNEKLFF.

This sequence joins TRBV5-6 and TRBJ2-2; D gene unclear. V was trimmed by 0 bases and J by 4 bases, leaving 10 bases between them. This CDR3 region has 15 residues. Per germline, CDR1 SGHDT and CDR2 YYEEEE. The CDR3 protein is CASSLAPGSTGELFF. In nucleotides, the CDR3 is TGTGCCAGCAGCTTGGCTCCAGGCTCCACCGGGGAGCTGTTTTTT.

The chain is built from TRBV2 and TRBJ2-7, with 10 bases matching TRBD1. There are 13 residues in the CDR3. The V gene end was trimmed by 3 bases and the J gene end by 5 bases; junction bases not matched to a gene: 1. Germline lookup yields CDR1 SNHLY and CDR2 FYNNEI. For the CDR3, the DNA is TGTGCCAGCAGTGACGACAGGGGGCACGAGCAGTACTTC. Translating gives CASSDDRGHEQYF.

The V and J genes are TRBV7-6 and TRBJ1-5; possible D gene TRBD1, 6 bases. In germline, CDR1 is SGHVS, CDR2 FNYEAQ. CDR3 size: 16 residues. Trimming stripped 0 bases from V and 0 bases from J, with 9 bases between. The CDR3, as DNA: TGTGCCAGCAGCTTAGCGGCAGGGGTTAGCAATCAGCCCCAGCATTTT. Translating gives CASSLAAGVSNQPQHF.

CDR3 residues: CASSKRPPDYEQYF. For the CDR3, the DNA is TGTGCCAGTTCTAAGCGGCCACCGGACTACGAGCAGTACTTC. The chain is built from TRBV6-5 and TRBJ2-7, with D possibly being TRBD2 (5 bases). Trimming shortened V by 9 bases and J by 3 bases, and 18 bases separated the two germline ends. CDR3 size: 14 residues. The germline V gene has CDR1 MNHEY and CDR2 SVGAGI.